The 12 T cell receptor beta chains reported below all come from one sample, sequenced in a study of OX40 agonist ivuxolimab in advanced cancers. Assay used: immunoSEQ multiplex PCR; TCRdb lists only in-frame clones, some missing. Of tens of thousands of clones in the sample, roughly 83% were seen once. The sample was CD4+ or CD8+ T cells sorted from blood, taken in a trial of the OX40 agonist ivuxolimab. Receptors originate from an adult with an advanced solid tumor such as melanoma, head and neck, liver or kidney cancer.

The rearrangement links TRBV2 to TRBJ2-5; D is undetermined. Trimming took 6 bases from V and 2 from J, leaving 10 bases between them. CDR1 is SNHLY, CDR2 FYNNEI, per germline. This CDR3 has 13 residues. The CDR3 region is CASRTGLQETQYF. In DNA form, the CDR3 reads TGTGCCAGCAGGACTGGGTTACAAGAGACCCAGTACTTC.

The chain is built from TRBV4-1 and TRBJ1-2; 8 bases are shared with TRBD1. Germline CDR1 MGHRA, CDR2 YSYEKL. The CDR3 is 15 amino acids. After removal of 2 bases from V and 8 bases from J, the junction contained 10 bases not matched to a gene. This CDR3 reads CASSQSPGGAGGYTF. In DNA, the CDR3 is TGCGCCAGCAGCCAATCGCCAGGGGGCGCGGGCGGCTACACCTTC.

This clone was found a few times. The V gene is TRBV6-1, the J gene TRBJ1-5, with 10 bases fitting TRBD1. The CDR3 has 15 amino acids. With V trimmed by 5 bases and J by 7 bases, 8 bases remained unmatched. CDR1 and CDR2 from the germline V gene are MNHNS and SASEGT. The CDR3 nucleotides are TGTGCCAGCAGTCCTGAGACAGGGGGCGTCCAGCCCCAGCATTTT. Residues: CASSPETGGVQPQHF.

V is TRBV19 and J is TRBJ2-1; weak D call: TRBD1 (6 bases). Trimming shortened V by 0 bases and J by 0 bases, and 12 bases separated the two germline ends. The CDR3 extends over 17 amino acids. CDR1 and CDR2 (germline): LNHDA, SQIVND (reference sequence). CDR3 amino acids: CASSIDSSGASYNEQFF. The CDR3 DNA is TGTGCCAGTAGTATAGATTCCTCAGGGGCCTCCTACAATGAGCAGTTCTTC.

V gene TRBV11-2 combines with J gene TRBJ2-1; 8 bases agree with TRBD1. The CDR3 has 14 residues. Per the germline V gene, CDR1 is SGHAT and CDR2 is FQNNGV. V shed 0 bases and J 7 bases; nucleotides not matched to a gene: 2. The CDR3 DNA reads TGTGCCAGCAGCTTAGATCAGGGGGCAAATGAGCAGTTCTTC. Its translation is CASSLDQGANEQFF. The entire variable domain, with the rest obtained from reference TRBV11-2 and TRBJ2-1, is as follows: EAGVAQSPRYKIIEKRQSVAFWCNPISGHATLYWYQQILGQGPKLLIQFQNNGVVDDSQLPKDRFSAERLKGVDSTLKIQPAKLEDSAVYLCASSLDQGANEQFFGPGTRLTVL.

The V call is TRBV7-3, the J call TRBJ2-6; TRBD1 might be the D (5 bases). The CDR3 has 16 amino acids. Germline loops: CDR1 SGHTA, CDR2 FQGTGA. Between the trimmed V and J ends, which lost 2 bases and 4 bases, there was a span of 12 bases. The CDR3: CASSLDGAGGANVLTF. CDR3 coding DNA: TGTGCCAGCAGCTTAGATGGGGCTGGCGGGGCCAACGTCCTGACTTTC.

The chain has TRBV9 and TRBJ2-3; D is uncertain. This CDR3 is 16 amino acids long. Per the germline V gene, CDR1 is SGDLS and CDR2 is YYNGEE. The V and J ends lost 1 base and 0 bases respectively, with 12 bases between them. This CDR3 is CASSVRLGPSTDTQYF. In DNA, the CDR3 is TGTGCCAGCAGCGTAAGGCTAGGACCTAGCACAGATACGCAGTATTTT.

The count of this clone is one. The J gene is TRBJ1-1, the V gene TRBV13, with a weak D call TRBD1 (6 bases). The germline CDR1 and CDR2 sequences are PRHDT and FYEKMQ (reference sequence). Trimming pared 4 bases from V and 1 base from J, leaving 16 bases between. CDR3 size: 16 residues. The CDR3 nucleotides read TGTGCCAGCAGCTCCTATTATGGACAGACGAACACTGAAGCTTTCTTT. Its translation is CASSSYYGQTNTEAFF.

The chain is built from TRBV2 and TRBJ1-5; D not certain. CDR1 is SNHLY, CDR2 FYNNEI, per germline. The CDR3 has 17 residues. The ends were cut back, 7 bases at V and 0 bases at J, with 19 bases in the middle. DNA of the CDR3: TGTGCCAGCAAATTGGAGATCCCCAATTATAGCAATCAGCCCCAGCATTTT. This translates into CASKLEIPNYSNQPQHF.

The chain recombines TRBV19 with TRBJ2-1; D ambiguous. Trimming stripped 6 bases from V and 8 bases from J, with 26 bases between. This CDR3 has 17 amino acids. Germline-derived CDR1 and CDR2 are LNHDA and SQIVND (reference sequence). DNA for the CDR3: TGTGCCAGTAGACCACTTTTTGTGGCTGGCGCATTGGATGAGCAGTTCTTC. This sequence encodes CASRPLFVAGALDEQFF.

The chain employs TRBV7-3 and TRBJ2-7; 8 bases fit TRBD1. The J segment lost 2 bases and the V segment lost 1 base, leaving 4 bases of the junction unmatched. CDR1 is SGHTA, CDR2 FQGTGA, per germline. The CDR3 contains 15 residues. The CDR3 loop is CASSLRGTGPYEQYF. CDR3 nucleotide sequence: TGTGCCAGCAGCTTAAGAGGGACAGGCCCCTACGAGCAGTACTTC. Looking up the rest from reference TRBV7-3 and TRBJ2-7 gives the full variable domain: GAGVSQTPSNKVTEKGKYVELRCDPISGHTALYWYRQSLGQGPEFLIYFQGTGAADDSGLPNDRFFAVRPEGSVSTLKIQRTERGDSAVYLCASSLRGTGPYEQYFGPGTRLTVT.

This chain links TRBV30 with TRBJ2-2; 8 positions agree with TRBD2. This CDR3 spans 13 amino acids. Germline CDR1 is GTSNPN and CDR2 is SVGIG (reference sequence). V shed 3 bases and J 4 bases; nucleotides not matched to a gene: 1. The CDR3 nucleotides read TGTGCCTGGAGCGGGGGGGGCACCGGGGAGCTGTTTTTT. Protein: CAWSGGGTGELFF.